The 26 T cell receptor beta chains below all came from one sample that was sequenced in a study of vaccination effects on CD4 cells after COVID-19. For these TCRs, the target antigens are not known. After expansion with viral peptide pools in the ViraFEST assay, antigen-specific CD4+ T cells were sequenced. It was after approximately 11 days of culture that CD4+ T cells were isolated. Among the vaccine recipients, none had a prior SARS-CoV-2 infection, and nucleocapsid antibodies were negative. Method: immunoSEQ multiplex PCR; TCRdb's copy keeps in-frame clones and lacks some. The sample shows 41,000 or so clones, about two thirds of them seen only once. The material sequenced was CD4+ T cells from PBMCs cultured with HCoV-OC43 spike peptides, taken before COVID-19 vaccination. Noted subset: HCoV-OC43 spike overlapping peptide pool stimulation. These receptor sequences come from a human donor who received a COVID-19 vaccine.

V usage is TRBV7-3 and J usage is TRBJ2-3; D remains unclear. This CDR3 is built from 15 residues. V was clipped by 5 bases and J by 2 bases, with 14 bases between them. Germline V gene lookup returns CDR1 SGHTA and CDR2 FQGTGA. This chain's CDR3 is CASSPGAVTTDTQYF. The DNA for the CDR3 is TGTGCCAGCAGCCCAGGTGCAGTCACCACAGATACGCAGTATTTT.

This rearrangement joins TRBV27 to TRBJ2-1; the D gene is possibly TRBD1 (6 bases). Germline-derived CDR1 and CDR2 are MNHEY and SMNVEV (reference sequence). The V end was cut by 6 bases, the J end by 4 bases, with 19 bases between. The length of the CDR3 is 16 residues. The CDR3 DNA reads as TGTGCCAGCAGGACATCGACAGGCATGCGTTACAATGAGCAGTTCTTC. The encoded protein is CASRTSTGMRYNEQFF.

This clone was detected once. This chain links TRBV13 with TRBJ2-5, with 8 bases matching TRBD1. CDR1 PRHDT and CDR2 FYEKMQ come from the germline V gene (reference sequence). The CDR3 consists of 16 residues. The V and J ends lost 5 bases and 1 base, in that order; junction bases with no gene match: 9. The CDR3 bases are TGTGCCAGCAGCCAAGGGACAGGCCACCTCCAAGAGACCCAGTACTTC. Protein: CASSQGTGHLQETQYF. The full variable domain, with the rest looked up from reference TRBV13 and TRBJ2-5, is AAGVIQSPRHLIKEKRETATLKCYPIPRHDTVYWYQQGPGQDPQFLISFYEKMQSDKGSIPDRFSAQQFSDYHSELNMSSLELGDSALYFCASSQGTGHLQETQYFGPGTRLLVL.

This chain links TRBV11-2 with TRBJ1-1; D gene uncertain. Germline CDR1 SGHAT, CDR2 FQNNGV. The CDR3 spans 14 residues. Trimming took off 0 bases at V and 6 bases at J, with 11 bases between the two ends. This CDR3 is CASSLESGVAEAFF. For the CDR3, the DNA is TGTGCCAGCAGCTTAGAATCCGGGGTGGCTGAAGCTTTCTTT.

The chain has TRBV27 and TRBJ2-1; D tentatively reads TRBD1 or TRBD2 (6 bases each). Trimming shortened V by 2 bases and J by 3 bases, and 14 bases separated the two germline ends. Per the germline V gene, CDR1 is MNHEY and CDR2 is SMNVEV (reference sequence). The CDR3 sequence is 16 residues long. The CDR3 DNA sequence: TGTGCCAGCAGTTTAGTGGCGGGACAAAACTACAATGAGCAGTTCTTC. Its protein product is CASSLVAGQNYNEQFF.

This chain joins TRBV7-2 and TRBJ2-3, with D perhaps matching TRBD2 (6 bases). Germline assignment: CDR1 SGHTA and CDR2 FQGNSA. This CDR3 comprises 13 residues. V gave up 8 bases and J gave up 3 bases, with 12 bases separating them. CDR3 DNA sequence: TGTGCCAGCGCGGGGAAACAAACAGATACGCAGTATTTT. Translating it yields CASAGKQTDTQYF.

Ten or more counts support this clone. V is TRBV5-1 and J is TRBJ2-5; D uncertain. The CDR3 has 14 amino acids. The V gene lost 5 bases and the J gene lost 0 bases, with 11 bases spanning the gap. Germline V CDR1 and CDR2: SGHRS, YFSETQ. CDR3 loop: CASSRDSNQETQYF. The CDR3 coding sequence is TGCGCCAGCAGTCGAGACTCAAACCAAGAGACCCAGTACTTC. Full variable domain (outside the CDR3, taken from reference TRBV5-1 and TRBJ2-5): KAGVTQTPRYLIKTRGQQVTLSCSPISGHRSVSWYQQTPGQGLQFLFEYFSETQRNKGNFPGRFSGRQFSNSRSEMNVSTLELGDSALYLCASSRDSNQETQYFGPGTRLLVL.

The chain couples TRBV7-9 to TRBJ2-7, with TRBD2 identical over 8 bases. The CDR3 is made up of 14 amino acids. Germline V CDR1 and CDR2: SEHNR, FQNEAQ (reference sequence). V shed 6 bases and J 1 base; nucleotides not matched to a gene: 5. CDR3 residues: CASSPLAGSYEQYF. CDR3 nucleotide sequence: TGTGCCAGCAGTCCCTTAGCGGGGTCCTACGAGCAGTACTTC.

This clone was seen a handful of times. The CDR3 reads CASSPPVNSGNTIYF. CDR3 sequence (DNA): TGTGCCAGCTCACCGCCAGTTAACTCTGGAAACACCATATATTTT. The genes are TRBV18 and TRBJ1-3; D call uncertain. Trimming left V 3 bases short and J 0 bases short, with 9 bases between. The CDR3 is 15 amino acids. Per the germline V gene, CDR1 is KGHSH and CDR2 is LQKENI.

Here the CDR3 DNA reads TGTGCCAGCAGTTTATCCCGGACAGGGGTGGGTTCCGGCATTCAGTACTTC. Encoded protein: CASSLSRTGVGSGIQYF. V and J are TRBV27 and TRBJ2-4; TRBD1 agrees at 9 bases. The CDR3 sequence is 17 residues long. Trimming cost V 0 bases and J 9 bases; bases outside gene matches: 12. The germline V gene encodes CDR1 MNHEY and CDR2 SMNVEV (reference sequence).

This chain joins TRBV7-9 and TRBJ1-6; D remains ambiguous. This CDR3 comprises 14 residues. The germline V and J ends were trimmed by 5 bases and 2 bases, with 7 bases remaining between them. Germline CDR1 SEHNR, CDR2 FQNEAQ (reference sequence). The CDR3 region is CASSTSTYNSPLHF. For the CDR3, the DNA is TGTGCCAGCAGCACCTCCACCTATAATTCACCCCTCCACTTT.

This rearrangement joins TRBV9 to TRBJ2-1, with a weak D call TRBD2 (5 bases). CDR1 is SGDLS and CDR2 is YYNGEE in the germline V gene. Trimming pared 4 bases from V and 6 bases from J, leaving 17 bases between. The CDR3 extends over 15 amino acids. The DNA for the CDR3 is TGTGCCAGCAGCCCCCGGGGTCCATCGGGCAATGAGCAGTTCTTC. Translating gives CASSPRGPSGNEQFF.

This clone occurred a few times. The J gene is TRBJ2-3, the V gene TRBV4-2; 10 bases are a match to TRBD2. This CDR3 region has 17 residues. Germline V lookup: CDR1 LGHNA, CDR2 YNFKEQ. J lost 1 base, V lost 0 bases, and 4 bases had no gene match. The CDR3 bases are TGTGCCAGCAGCCAAGATAGCCTAGCGGGAGGCACAGATACGCAGTATTTT. This translates into CASSQDSLAGGTDTQYF.

The gene calls are TRBV6-5 and TRBJ1-1; a possible D gene is TRBD1 (5 bases). V was clipped by 0 bases and J by 5 bases, with 16 bases between them. Germline CDR1 reads MNHEY; CDR2 reads SVGAGI. There are 16 residues in the CDR3. CDR3 nucleotides: TGTGCCAGCAGTTACTCGACGCGGGGGAGGGGAACTGAAGCTTTCTTT. Protein: CASSYSTRGRGTEAFF.

The J gene is TRBJ1-3, the V gene TRBV6-1; no definite D call. This CDR3 comprises 16 residues. Germline CDR1 is MNHNS and CDR2 is SASEGT. Trimming took 4 bases from V and 0 from J, leaving 13 bases between them. In nucleotides, the CDR3 is TGTGCCAGCAGTGGGGCACGTTTTGACTCTGGAAACACCATATATTTT. Translated: CASSGARFDSGNTIYF.

The rearrangement links TRBV6-2 or TRBV6-3 to TRBJ2-1, with D perhaps matching TRBD1 (6 bases). Trimming left V 5 bases short and J 0 bases short, with 11 bases between. The CDR3 covers 15 residues. CDR1 is MNHEY, CDR2 SVGEGT, per germline. Written as DNA, the CDR3 is TGTGCCAGCAGTCCCAGAGGGGGCTCCTACAATGAGCAGTTCTTC. It translates to CASSPRGGSYNEQFF.

The sample holds a few counts of this clone. The V gene is TRBV9, the J gene TRBJ1-5; D might be TRBD1 (5 bases). CDR1 SGDLS and CDR2 YYNGEE come from the germline V gene. Between the trimmed V and J ends, which lost 8 bases and 0 bases, there was a span of 9 bases. The CDR3 extends over 13 amino acids. DNA for the CDR3: TGTGCCAGTGGGACGGATAGCAATCAGCCCCAGCATTTT. Its protein is CASGTDSNQPQHF.

V usage is TRBV6-5 and J usage is TRBJ2-7; 11 bases match TRBD2. Per germline, CDR1 MNHEY and CDR2 SVGAGI. This CDR3 has 15 residues. V lost 8 bases and J lost 0; bases outside the gene matches: 6. CDR3 in amino acids: CASASSGGSSYEQYF. The CDR3 DNA follows: TGTGCCAGCGCTTCTAGCGGGGGGAGCTCCTACGAGCAGTACTTC.

This clone came up once. The rearrangement joins TRBV5-5 to TRBJ1-2; no clear D gene. Trimming took 0 bases from V and 4 from J, leaving 13 bases between them. Germline-derived CDR1 and CDR2 are SGHKS and YYEKEE (reference sequence). The length of the CDR3 is 15 residues. In nucleotides, the CDR3 is TGTGCCAGCAGCTTGGTTAGCTCCCCAGGCTATGGCTACACCTTC. This translates into CASSLVSSPGYGYTF.

Here the CDR3 DNA reads TGTGCCAGCAGTTTACAGGGCAATCAGCCCCAGCATTTT. Its protein product is CASSLQGNQPQHF. The chain couples TRBV27 to TRBJ1-5, with no clear D. In germline, CDR1 is MNHEY, CDR2 SMNVEV (reference sequence). The CDR3 runs to 13 residues. Trimming took off 2 bases at V and 2 bases at J, with 4 bases between the two ends.

The chain combines TRBV28 with TRBJ2-7; 8 bases match TRBD2. With V trimmed by 1 base and J by 2 bases, 1 base remained unmatched. Germline values: CDR1 MDHEN, CDR2 SYDVKM. The CDR3 sequence is 14 residues long. Here the CDR3 DNA reads TGTGCCAGCAGTTTATTCGGGAGGGCCTACGAGCAGTACTTC. It encodes CASSLFGRAYEQYF.

A few counts support this clone. A junction boundary mismatches the germline segment, possibly from a read error. The gene calls are TRBV5-4 and TRBJ1-2; 8 bases fit TRBD1. Germline-derived CDR1 and CDR2 are SGHNT and YYREEE (reference sequence). This CDR3 spans 12 amino acids. CDR3: CASSFETGAVVF. The DNA for the CDR3 is TGTGCCAGCAGCTTCGAGACAGGGGCGGTCGTCTTC.

This clone was seen just once. The genes are TRBV11-2 and TRBJ1-4; 8 bases map to TRBD1. Germline assignment: CDR1 SGHAT and CDR2 FQNNGV. The J segment lost 3 bases and the V segment lost 3 bases, leaving 3 bases of the junction unmatched. This CDR3 is built from 15 residues. CDR3 coding DNA: TGTGCCAGCAGCTTGGACAGGGTGGCTAATGAAAAACTGTTTTTT. This encodes CASSLDRVANEKLFF.

V is TRBV10-3 and J is TRBJ2-5; TRBD1 aligns across 7 bases. CDR1 is ENHRY and CDR2 is SYGVKD in the germline V gene. J lost 5 bases, V lost 5 bases, and 5 bases had no gene match. The CDR3 is made up of 13 amino acids. For the CDR3, the DNA is TGTGCCATCAGTTCCACAGGGGCGGAGACCCAGTACTTC. It yields the protein CAISSTGAETQYF.

The chain employs TRBV2 and TRBJ2-2; D may be TRBD1 (5 bases). Deletions cut 2 bases from V and 7 bases from J, with 8 bases between. The CDR3 contains 13 residues. Germline V lookup: CDR1 SNHLY, CDR2 FYNNEI. The CDR3, as DNA: TGTGCCAGCAGTGAAAGGGGTAACGGGGAGCTGTTTTTT. It specifies CASSERGNGELFF.

This chain joins TRBV19 and TRBJ1-1, with 9 bases aligning to TRBD1. V trimming: 6 bases; J trimming: 1 base; junction bases outside the gene matches: 0. The CDR3 length is 13 residues. In germline, CDR1 is LNHDA, CDR2 SQIVND (reference sequence). The DNA of the CDR3 is TGTGCCAGTAGGGGACAGGGGAACACTGAAGCTTTCTTT. Its translation is CASRGQGNTEAFF. The full variable domain, with the rest looked up from reference TRBV19 and TRBJ1-1, is DGGITQSPKYLFRKEGQNVTLSCEQNLNHDAMYWYRQDPGQGLRLIYYSQIVNDFQKGDIAEGYSVSREKKESFPLTVTSAQKNPTAFYLCASRGQGNTEAFFGQGTRLTVV.